This passage covers 21 T cell receptor beta chains from one sample sequenced in a study of cytomegalovirus exposure and HLA in healthy donors. Use of 60 Vbeta and 13 Jbeta primers characterized the PCR. The assay was immunoSEQ multiplex PCR, and TCRdb's table has in-frame clones only and misses some. The table lists 110,000 to 150,000 clones, around 75% of them singletons. The sample taken for sequencing was PBMCs. Source of these receptors: a young man in good health and CMV-seronegative.

This sequence joins TRBV6-5 and TRBJ1-5; D gene uncertain. Per the germline V gene, CDR1 is MNHEY and CDR2 is SVGAGI. This CDR3 is 14 amino acids long. Trimming removed 0 bases from V and 5 bases from J, with 8 bases in between. The DNA of the CDR3 is TGTGCCAGCAGTTACTCGGGCAGTGATCAGCCCCAGCATTTT. Translating it yields CASSYSGSDQPQHF.

CDR3 nucleotides: TGCGCCAGCAGCCAGCAGAGGGGAGGAGCAATCGAGCAGTACTTC. The encoded protein is CASSQQRGGAIEQYF. This chain joins TRBV4-1 and TRBJ2-5, with D tentatively TRBD2 (6 bases). TRBJ2-7 matches the DNA end more closely, so the J call is doubtful. The length of the CDR3 is 15 residues. Germline loops: CDR1 MGHRA, CDR2 YSYEKL.

The V gene is TRBV18, the J gene TRBJ1-1; D is undetermined. The CDR3 extends over 12 amino acids. Germline-derived CDR1 and CDR2 are KGHSH and LQKENI. Trimming removed 3 bases at V and 1 base at J, with 3 bases between. The CDR3 DNA reads TGTGCCAGCTCACCCGGGAACACTGAAGCTTTCTTT. Protein: CASSPGNTEAFF. The whole variable domain, remainder taken from reference TRBV18 and TRBJ1-1, is NAGVMQNPRHLVRRRGQEARLRCSPMKGHSHVYWYRQLPEEGLKFMVYLQKENIIDESGMPKERFSAEFPKEGPSILRIQQVVRGDSAAYFCASSPGNTEAFFGQGTRLTVV.

This clone was detected a few times. The rearrangement joins TRBV28 to TRBJ1-2, with D possibly TRBD1 on 6 matching bases. Germline V CDR1 and CDR2: MDHEN, SYDVKM. V lost 3 bases and J 6 bases, leaving 20 bases between the germline ends. This CDR3 is 16 amino acids long. The CDR3 region is CASSFIPGRGSHGYTF. CDR3 bases: TGTGCCAGCAGTTTTATTCCGGGGAGGGGGAGCCATGGCTACACCTTC.

The chain recombines TRBV27 with TRBJ2-3; tentatively, D is TRBD2 (5 bases). The CDR3 consists of 13 residues. Trimming removed 6 bases from V and 6 bases from J, with 13 bases in between. CDR1 and CDR2 (germline): MNHEY, SMNVEV (reference sequence). CDR3 bases: TGTGCCAGCAGAACGGACTCGGAGGATACGCAGTATTTT. Encoded protein: CASRTDSEDTQYF.

This clone was detected only once. V and J are TRBV7-9 and TRBJ2-7; no firm D call. V gave up 5 bases and J gave up 2 bases, with 13 bases separating them. The germline gives CDR1 SEHNR, CDR2 FQNEAQ (reference sequence). The CDR3 is 14 amino acids. CDR3 nucleotide sequence: TGTGCCAGCAGCCCCCCAGGTTCTCCCTACGAGCAGTACTTC. It yields the protein CASSPPGSPYEQYF.

This chain connects TRBV28 to TRBJ2-7, with 11 nucleotides matching TRBD1. This CDR3 contains 15 residues. Germline loops: CDR1 MDHEN, CDR2 SYDVKM. The J segment lost 2 bases and the V segment lost 7 bases, leaving 7 bases of the junction unmatched. Here the CDR3 DNA reads TGTGCCAGCAACGTCCGGGACAGGGGGACCTACGAGCAGTACTTC. This encodes CASNVRDRGTYEQYF.

This chain uses TRBV28 with TRBJ1-1, with D possibly being TRBD1 (6 bases). V was clipped by 0 bases and J by 1 base, with 15 bases between them. The CDR3 is 17 residues long. Germline V gives CDR1 MDHEN, CDR2 SYDVKM. The CDR3 here is CASSLWPRAGANTEAFF. CDR3 nucleotide sequence: TGTGCCAGCAGTTTATGGCCCAGGGCGGGGGCGAACACTGAAGCTTTCTTT. Supplemented by reference TRBV28 and TRBJ1-1, the full variable domain reads DVKVTQSSRYLVKRTGEKVFLECVQDMDHENMFWYRQDPGLGLRLIYFSYDVKMKEKGDIPEGYSVSREKKERFSLILESASTNQTSMYLCASSLWPRAGANTEAFFGQGTRLTVV.

The V gene is TRBV7-9, the J gene TRBJ2-3, with D possibly being TRBD1 (5 bases). This CDR3 spans 13 amino acids. The germline V and J ends were trimmed by 3 bases and 3 bases, with 7 bases remaining between them. In germline, CDR1 is SEHNR, CDR2 FQNEAQ (reference sequence). CDR3 DNA sequence: TGTGCCAGCAGCTTTTCAGGGACAGATACGCAGTATTTT. This sequence encodes CASSFSGTDTQYF.

The J gene is TRBJ2-1, the V gene TRBV7-6; TRBD1 matches 8 bases. The CDR3 contains 14 residues. After removal of 5 bases from V and 8 bases from J, the junction contained 8 bases not matched to a gene. The germline CDR1 and CDR2 sequences are SGHVS and FNYEAQ. CDR3 in amino acids: CASSQGTGGDEQFF. In DNA, the CDR3 is TGTGCCAGCAGCCAGGGGACAGGTGGCGATGAGCAGTTCTTC.

This chain uses TRBV27 with TRBJ1-5; D gene uncertain. Germline V CDR1 and CDR2: MNHEY, SMNVEV (reference sequence). The CDR3 is 16 amino acids. V lost 6 bases and J lost 1, with 16 bases in between. CDR3 bases: TGTGCCAGCAGACCGATCCGGGTGAGCAGCAATCAGCCCCAGCATTTT. Amino acids: CASRPIRVSSNQPQHF.

This chain uses TRBV5-4 with TRBJ2-7, with 8 bases fitting TRBD1. Trimming removed 2 bases from V and 3 bases from J; junction bases left unmatched: 4. Germline CDR1 is SGHNT and CDR2 is YYREEE (reference sequence). The CDR3 length is 14 residues. This CDR3 reads CASSLGDRNYEQYF. DNA for the CDR3: TGTGCCAGCAGCTTAGGGGACAGGAACTACGAGCAGTACTTC.

This chain joins TRBV11-2 and TRBJ2-2, with D uncertain. V gave up 7 bases and J gave up 1 base, with 7 bases separating them. The CDR3 is 13 residues long. Germline CDR1 is SGHAT and CDR2 is FQNNGV. The DNA of the CDR3 is TGTGCCAGCATTACAGTGAACACCGGGGAGCTGTTTTTT. Amino acids: CASITVNTGELFF.

The genes are TRBV6-1 and TRBJ2-7; D possibly corresponds to TRBD1 (5 bases). Looked up from germline, CDR1 is MNHNS and CDR2 is SASEGT. Between the trimmed V and J ends, which lost 0 bases and 2 bases, there was a span of 20 bases. This CDR3 is 18 amino acids long. The CDR3 region has the DNA TGTGCCAGCAGTGAAGCGGGTAGGGGCTGGGCAGGCGCCTACGAGCAGTACTTC. Amino acid sequence: CASSEAGRGWAGAYEQYF.

This clone has only a few counts. The rearrangement links TRBV28 to TRBJ1-4; maybe TRBD1 (5 bases). Germline V lookup: CDR1 MDHEN, CDR2 SYDVKM. The CDR3 is 16 residues long. Trimming cost V 9 bases and J 7 bases, with 24 bases left between them. The CDR3, as DNA: TGTGCCAGTAATCCCCAAGGCCGGGGGGGGAGTGAAAAACTGTTTTTT. Translated, it gives CASNPQGRGGSEKLFF.

V is TRBV2 and J is TRBJ1-3; D is unclear. The CDR3 has 14 amino acids. V was clipped by 4 bases and J by 1 base, with 8 bases between them. CDR1 is SNHLY and CDR2 is FYNNEI in the germline V gene. CDR3 in amino acids: CASSGITSGNTIYF. CDR3 sequence (DNA): TGTGCCAGCAGTGGTATCACATCTGGAAACACCATATATTTT.

The rearrangement links TRBV11-2 to TRBJ1-1; TRBD1 aligns across 7 bases. V shed 1 base, J shed 9 bases, and the junction held 8 bases outside the gene matches. The germline CDR1 and CDR2 sequences are SGHAT and FQNNGV. The CDR3 has 14 residues. CDR3: CASSLVGQNGKAFF. In DNA form, the CDR3 reads TGTGCCAGCAGCTTAGTGGGACAGAACGGGAAAGCTTTCTTT.

The rearrangement uses TRBV7-3 and TRBJ2-1; D is uncertain. With 1 base removed from V and 5 bases from J, the gap between germline ends came to 6 bases. CDR1 is SGHTA and CDR2 is FQGTGA in the germline V gene. This CDR3 comprises 13 residues. CDR3 loop: CASSLSQDNEQFF. CDR3 DNA: TGTGCCAGCAGCTTAAGCCAGGACAATGAGCAGTTCTTC.

V and J are TRBV28 and TRBJ2-7; weak D call: TRBD2 (5 bases). The germline gives CDR1 MDHEN, CDR2 SYDVKM. V was trimmed by 3 bases and J by 3 bases, leaving 6 bases between them. The CDR3 is 12 amino acids. The CDR3: CASSFGNYEQYF. The CDR3 nucleotides are TGTGCCAGCAGTTTCGGGAACTACGAGCAGTACTTC.

The table lists this clone with a few counts. This rearrangement joins TRBV7-9 to TRBJ2-3, with 9 bases aligning to TRBD1. The CDR3 is made up of 18 amino acids. V shed 1 base, J shed 2 bases, and the junction held 10 bases outside the gene matches. The germline gives CDR1 SEHNR, CDR2 FQNEAQ (reference sequence). CDR3 protein: CASSLGASGTGSTDTQYF. CDR3 DNA: TGTGCCAGCAGCTTAGGAGCCTCCGGGACAGGGTCCACAGATACGCAGTATTTT.

This clone has only one observation. J is TRBJ1-3 and V is TRBV21-1; TRBD1 reflects the table's D call only, with no check against the DNA. TRBV21-1 is assigned pseudogene status. The CDR3 is 14 residues long. Here the CDR3 reads CASSKTGDGNTIYF. CDR3 coding DNA: TGTGCCAGCAGCAAGACAGGGGATGGAAACACCATATATTTT.